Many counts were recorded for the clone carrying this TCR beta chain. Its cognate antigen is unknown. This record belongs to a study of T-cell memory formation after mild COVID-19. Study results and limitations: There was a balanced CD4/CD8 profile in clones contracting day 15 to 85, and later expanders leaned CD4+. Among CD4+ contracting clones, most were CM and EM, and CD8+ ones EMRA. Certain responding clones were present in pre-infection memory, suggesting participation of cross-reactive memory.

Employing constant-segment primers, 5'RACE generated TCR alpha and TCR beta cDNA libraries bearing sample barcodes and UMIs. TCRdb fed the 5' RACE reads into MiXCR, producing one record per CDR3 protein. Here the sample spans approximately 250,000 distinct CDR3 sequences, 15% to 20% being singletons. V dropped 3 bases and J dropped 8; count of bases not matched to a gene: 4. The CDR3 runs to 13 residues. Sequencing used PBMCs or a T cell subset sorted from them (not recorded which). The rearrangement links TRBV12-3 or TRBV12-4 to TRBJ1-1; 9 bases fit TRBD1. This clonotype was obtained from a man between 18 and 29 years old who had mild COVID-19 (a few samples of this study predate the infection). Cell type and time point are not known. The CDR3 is CASSLQTGGEAFF. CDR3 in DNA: TGTGCCAGCAGTTTGCAGACAGGGGGGGAAGCTTTCTTT.